In this sample, the clone carrying this TCR beta chain turned up once. Its antigen is unidentified. The sample originates from a study of T cell responses to AZD1222 COVID-19 vaccine. Looked up from germline, CDR1 is SGHRS and CDR2 is YFSETQ. V lost 4 bases to trimming and J lost 1 base, with 11 bases between them. The CDR3 runs 14 residues. The study, taken as a whole, reports: Scientists sampled the repertoires only once the peak T cell response had passed. Dominant CD4 TCR responses targeted spike regions 160-218 and 743-854. Seropositive status at baseline applied to only six AZD1222 recipients.

The protocol was immunoSEQ multiplex PCR, while the TCRdb copy is restricted to in-frame clones and leaves out a portion. The sample contains 150,000 to 180,000 clones, over 85% of which appear only once. The specimen comprised peripheral blood, sampled on day 0 of AZD1222 vaccination. The receptor was isolated from an adult in good health. The chain carries TRBV5-1 and TRBJ1-1, with a weak D call TRBD1 (6 bases). This CDR3 is CASSGGQQNTEAFF. For the CDR3, the DNA is TGCGCCAGCAGCGGAGGACAGCAGAACACTGAAGCTTTCTTT.